This entry concerns a single T cell receptor beta chain. Antigen specificity is unknown. This specimen comes from a study of radiotherapy plus CTLA-4 blockade in lung cancer. Overall study results and limits: Reported findings show early blood T cell clone dynamics, with interferon-beta, best predicted response. An expansion of tumor-derived TCR clones occurred in blood after radiotherapy plus ipilimumab.

Assay used: immunoSEQ multiplex PCR; TCRdb lists only in-frame clones, some missing. The sample has some 50,000 clones, 65% to 85% seen once; the top ten hold just under 8.5%. Source: peripheral blood, taken from a patient treated with radiotherapy plus ipilimumab. This sequence was found in a human donor with non-small cell lung cancer who had stable disease on radiotherapy plus ipilimumab.

CDR3 sequence: CASSQDVGGDFSPLHF. CDR3 in DNA: TGCGCCAGCAGCCAAGACGTAGGGGGCGATTTTTCACCCCTCCACTTT. This chain links TRBV4-3 with TRBJ1-6; 7 nucleotides match TRBD1. CDR3 length: 16 residues. Germline trimming cut 0 bases from V and 9 bases from J; bases unmatched to any gene: 8. Germline loops: CDR1 LGHNA, CDR2 YSLEER.